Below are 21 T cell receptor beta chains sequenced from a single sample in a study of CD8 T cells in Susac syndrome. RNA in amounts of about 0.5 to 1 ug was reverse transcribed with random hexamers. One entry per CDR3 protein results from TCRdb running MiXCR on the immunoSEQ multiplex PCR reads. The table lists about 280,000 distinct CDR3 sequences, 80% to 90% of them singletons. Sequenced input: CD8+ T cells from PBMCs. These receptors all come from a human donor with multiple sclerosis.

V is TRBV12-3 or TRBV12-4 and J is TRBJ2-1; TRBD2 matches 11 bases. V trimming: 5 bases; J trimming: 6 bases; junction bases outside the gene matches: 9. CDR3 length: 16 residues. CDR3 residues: CASSPPGLAVCNEQFF. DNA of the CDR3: TGTGCCAGCAGTCCCCCGGGACTAGCGGTCTGCAATGAGCAGTTCTTC.

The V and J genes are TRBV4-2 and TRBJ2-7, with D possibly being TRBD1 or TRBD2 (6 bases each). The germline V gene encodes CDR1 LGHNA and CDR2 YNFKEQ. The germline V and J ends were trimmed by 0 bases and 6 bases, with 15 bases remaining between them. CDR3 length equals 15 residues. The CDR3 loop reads CASSQDRGRGGEQYF. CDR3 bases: TGTGCCAGCAGCCAAGATCGGGGCAGGGGAGGCGAGCAGTACTTC.

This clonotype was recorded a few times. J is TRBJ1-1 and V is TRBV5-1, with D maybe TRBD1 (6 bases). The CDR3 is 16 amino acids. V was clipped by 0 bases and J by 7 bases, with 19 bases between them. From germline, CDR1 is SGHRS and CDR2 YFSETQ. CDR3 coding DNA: TGCGCCAGCAGCTTGGAGATACAGGGAGCAGATAATGAAGCTTTCTTT. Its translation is CASSLEIQGADNEAFF.

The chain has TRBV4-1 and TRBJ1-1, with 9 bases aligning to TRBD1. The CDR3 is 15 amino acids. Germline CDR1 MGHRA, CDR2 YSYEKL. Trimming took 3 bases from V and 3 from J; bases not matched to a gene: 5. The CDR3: CASSHGTGGDTEAFF. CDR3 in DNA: TGCGCCAGCAGCCACGGTACAGGGGGCGACACTGAAGCTTTCTTT.

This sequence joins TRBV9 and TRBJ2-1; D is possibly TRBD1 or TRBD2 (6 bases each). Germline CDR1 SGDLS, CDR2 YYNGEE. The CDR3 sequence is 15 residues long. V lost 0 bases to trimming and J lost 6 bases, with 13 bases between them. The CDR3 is CASSVGPSGANEQFF. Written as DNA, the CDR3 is TGTGCCAGCAGCGTAGGACCATCGGGGGCCAATGAGCAGTTCTTC. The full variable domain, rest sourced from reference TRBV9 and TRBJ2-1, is DSGVTQTPKHLITATGQRVTLRCSPRSGDLSVYWYQQSLDQGLQFLIQYYNGEERAKGNILERFSAQQFPDLHSELNLSSLELGDSALYFCASSVGPSGANEQFFGPGTRLTVL.

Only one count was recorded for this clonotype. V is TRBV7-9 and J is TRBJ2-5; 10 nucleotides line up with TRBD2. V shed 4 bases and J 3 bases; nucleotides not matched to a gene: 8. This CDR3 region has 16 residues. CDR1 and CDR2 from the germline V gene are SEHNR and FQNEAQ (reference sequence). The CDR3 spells CASSWTSGEAKETQYF. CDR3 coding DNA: TGTGCCAGCAGCTGGACTAGCGGTGAAGCTAAAGAGACCCAGTACTTC.

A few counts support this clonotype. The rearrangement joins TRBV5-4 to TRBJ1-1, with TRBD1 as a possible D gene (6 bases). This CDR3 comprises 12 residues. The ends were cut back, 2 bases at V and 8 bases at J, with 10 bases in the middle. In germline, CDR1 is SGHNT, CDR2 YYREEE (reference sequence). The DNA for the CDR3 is TGTGCCAGCAGCTTAACAGGGAACGAAGCTTTCTTT. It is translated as CASSLTGNEAFF. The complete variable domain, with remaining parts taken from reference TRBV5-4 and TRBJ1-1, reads ETGVTQSPTHLIKTRGQQVTLRCSSQSGHNTVSWYQQALGQGPQFIFQYYREEENGRGNFPPRFSGLQFPNYSSELNVNALELDDSALYLCASSLTGNEAFFGQGTRLTVV.

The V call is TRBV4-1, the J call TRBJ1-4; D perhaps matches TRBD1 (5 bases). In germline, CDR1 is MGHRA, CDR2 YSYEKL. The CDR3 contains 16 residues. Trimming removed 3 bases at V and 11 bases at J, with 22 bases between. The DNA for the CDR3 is TGCGCCAGCAGCCACGGGACGGCCCGGACCCCGGCCAAACTGTTTTTT. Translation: CASSHGTARTPAKLFF.

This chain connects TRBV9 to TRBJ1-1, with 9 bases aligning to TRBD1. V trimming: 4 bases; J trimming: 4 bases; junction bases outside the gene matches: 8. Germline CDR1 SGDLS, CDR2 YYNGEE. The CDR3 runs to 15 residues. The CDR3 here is CASSKWTGESTEAFF. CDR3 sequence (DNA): TGTGCCAGCAGCAAGTGGACAGGGGAGAGCACTGAAGCTTTCTTT.

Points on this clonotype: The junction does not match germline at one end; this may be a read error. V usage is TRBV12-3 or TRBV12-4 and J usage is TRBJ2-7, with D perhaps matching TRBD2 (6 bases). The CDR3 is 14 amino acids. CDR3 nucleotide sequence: TGTGCCAGCAGCCAGGAGGGACTCTCCCACGAGCAGTACTTC. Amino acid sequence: CASSQEGLSHEQYF.

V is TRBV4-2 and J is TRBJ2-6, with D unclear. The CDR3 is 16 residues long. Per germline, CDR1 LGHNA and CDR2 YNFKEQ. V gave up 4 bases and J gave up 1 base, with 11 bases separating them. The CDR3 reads CASSLGSGSGANVLTF. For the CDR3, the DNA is TGTGCCAGCAGCCTTGGGTCGGGTTCTGGGGCCAACGTCCTGACTTTC.

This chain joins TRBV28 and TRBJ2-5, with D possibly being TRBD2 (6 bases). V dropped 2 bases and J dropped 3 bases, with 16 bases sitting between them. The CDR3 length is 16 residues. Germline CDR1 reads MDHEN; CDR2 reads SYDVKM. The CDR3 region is CASSLSTASVEETQYF. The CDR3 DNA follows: TGTGCCAGCAGTTTAAGTACGGCTAGCGTAGAAGAGACCCAGTACTTC.

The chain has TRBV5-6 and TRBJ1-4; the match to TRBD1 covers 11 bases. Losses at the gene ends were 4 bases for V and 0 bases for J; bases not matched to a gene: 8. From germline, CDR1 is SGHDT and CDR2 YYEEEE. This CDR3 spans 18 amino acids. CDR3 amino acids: CASSLDRGLEATNEKLFF. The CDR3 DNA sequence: TGTGCCAGCAGCCTGGACAGGGGGCTCGAGGCAACTAATGAAAAACTGTTTTTT.

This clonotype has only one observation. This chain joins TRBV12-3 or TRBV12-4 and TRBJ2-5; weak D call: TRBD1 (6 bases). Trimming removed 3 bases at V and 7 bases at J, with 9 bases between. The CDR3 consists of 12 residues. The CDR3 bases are TGTGCCAGCAGTTTCGGACAGCCGACCCAGTACTTC. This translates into CASSFGQPTQYF.

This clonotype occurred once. CDR3 protein: CASSLSRNWNTEAFF. CDR3 nucleotides: TGTGCCAGCAGTTTATCGCGTAACTGGAACACTGAAGCTTTCTTT. The chain links TRBV27 to TRBJ1-1; D is undetermined. With 0 bases removed from V and 1 base from J, the gap between germline ends came to 9 bases. CDR3 length: 15 amino acids. Germline-derived CDR1 and CDR2 are MNHEY and SMNVEV (reference sequence).

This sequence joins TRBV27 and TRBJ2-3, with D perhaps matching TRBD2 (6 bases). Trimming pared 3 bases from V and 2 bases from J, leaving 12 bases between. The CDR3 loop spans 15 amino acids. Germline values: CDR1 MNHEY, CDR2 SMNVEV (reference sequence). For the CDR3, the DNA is TGTGCCAGCAGTTTTGTCGGGGGACTCACAGATACGCAGTATTTT. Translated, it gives CASSFVGGLTDTQYF.

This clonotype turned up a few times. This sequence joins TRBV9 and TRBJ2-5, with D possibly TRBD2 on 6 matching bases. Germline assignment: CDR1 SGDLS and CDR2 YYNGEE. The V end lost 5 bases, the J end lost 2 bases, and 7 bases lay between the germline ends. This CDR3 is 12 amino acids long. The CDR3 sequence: CASSSGQETQYF. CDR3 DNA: TGTGCCAGCAGTAGCGGTCAAGAGACCCAGTACTTC.

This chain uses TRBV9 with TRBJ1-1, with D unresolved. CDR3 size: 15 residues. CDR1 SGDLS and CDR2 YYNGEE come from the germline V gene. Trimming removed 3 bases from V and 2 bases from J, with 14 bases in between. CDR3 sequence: CASSARITGNTEAFF. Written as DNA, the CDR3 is TGTGCCAGCAGCGCAAGGATAACGGGAAACACTGAAGCTTTCTTT.

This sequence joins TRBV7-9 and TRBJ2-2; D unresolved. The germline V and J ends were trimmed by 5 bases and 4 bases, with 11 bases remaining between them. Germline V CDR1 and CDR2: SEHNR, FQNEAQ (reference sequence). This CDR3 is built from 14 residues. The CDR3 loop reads CASSPDSFTGELFF. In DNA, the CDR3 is TGTGCCAGCAGCCCCGACTCCTTCACCGGGGAGCTGTTTTTT.

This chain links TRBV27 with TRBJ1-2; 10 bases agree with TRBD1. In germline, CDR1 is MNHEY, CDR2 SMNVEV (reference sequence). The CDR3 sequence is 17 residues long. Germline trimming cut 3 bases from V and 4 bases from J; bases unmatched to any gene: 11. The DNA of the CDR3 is TGTGCCAGCAGTTTCAGGTCGGGGACAGGGGAGGCCTATGGCTACACCTTC. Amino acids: CASSFRSGTGEAYGYTF.

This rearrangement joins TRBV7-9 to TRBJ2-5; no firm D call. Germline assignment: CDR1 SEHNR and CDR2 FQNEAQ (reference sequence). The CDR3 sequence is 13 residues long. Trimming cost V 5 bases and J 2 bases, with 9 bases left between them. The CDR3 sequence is CASSTDLQETQYF. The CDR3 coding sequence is TGTGCCAGCAGCACGGACCTTCAAGAGACCCAGTACTTC.